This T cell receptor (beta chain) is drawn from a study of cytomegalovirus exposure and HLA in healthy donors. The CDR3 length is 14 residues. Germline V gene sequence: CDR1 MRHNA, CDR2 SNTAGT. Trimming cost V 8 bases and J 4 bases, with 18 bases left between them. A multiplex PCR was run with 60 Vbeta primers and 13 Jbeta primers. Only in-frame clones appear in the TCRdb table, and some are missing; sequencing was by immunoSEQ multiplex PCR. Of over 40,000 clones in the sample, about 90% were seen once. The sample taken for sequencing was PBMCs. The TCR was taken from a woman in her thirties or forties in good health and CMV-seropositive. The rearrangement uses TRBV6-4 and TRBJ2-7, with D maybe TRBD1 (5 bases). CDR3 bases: TGTGCCAGCGGCCGTGGGCAGGGCCCATACGAGCAGTACTTC. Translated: CASGRGQGPYEQYF.